Each of the 28 T cell receptor beta chains below was sequenced from the same sample in a study of T-cell memory formation after mild COVID-19. TCRdb called the 5' RACE reads again in MiXCR, with one record for every CDR3 protein. The sample carries around 440,000 distinct CDR3 sequences, about 20% recorded once. The sequenced sample consisted of PBMCs or a T cell subset sorted from them (not recorded which). Receptor source: an adult woman who had mild COVID-19 (a few samples of this study predate the infection). Cell type and time point are not known.

This chain joins TRBV9 and TRBJ1-1; unclear D gene. Trimming shortened V by 4 bases and J by 3 bases, and 10 bases separated the two germline ends. Germline CDR1 reads SGDLS; CDR2 reads YYNGEE. The CDR3 has 13 residues. The CDR3: CASSLFGDTEAFF. The CDR3 bases are TGTGCCAGCAGCCTCTTCGGGGACACTGAAGCTTTCTTT.

The V call is TRBV11-2, the J call TRBJ1-1; the D gene is possibly TRBD1 (5 bases). Germline CDR1 and CDR2: SGHAT and FQNNGV. CDR3 length: 15 amino acids. Trimming pared 0 bases from V and 4 bases from J, leaving 12 bases between. This CDR3 is CASSLERGAGTEAFF. The CDR3 DNA reads TGTGCCAGCAGCTTAGAGAGGGGTGCGGGCACTGAAGCTTTCTTT.

The sample holds one count of this clonotype. This sequence joins TRBV25-1 and TRBJ2-7, with D perhaps TRBD1 (6 bases). This CDR3 is built from 16 residues. Germline CDR1 is MGHDK and CDR2 is SYGVNS. V was trimmed by 4 bases and J by 4 bases, leaving 20 bases between them. The CDR3 bases are TGTGCCAGCAGTGGTACCTCAGGGGCCCCGGGGTACGAGCAGTACTTC. This gives the protein CASSGTSGAPGYEQYF.

The chain is built from TRBV6-5 and TRBJ1-1, with 7 positions matching TRBD1. The V gene's germline CDR1 is MNHEY and CDR2 SVGAGI. V was clipped by 4 bases and J by 5 bases; unmatched bases: 7. CDR3 length: 14 amino acids. Written as DNA, the CDR3 is TGTGCCAGCAGTTCTACAGGGGCGAAGACTGAAGCTTTCTTT. It encodes CASSSTGAKTEAFF.

The chain links TRBV4-1 to TRBJ2-3; D might be TRBD2 (5 bases). Germline CDR1 reads MGHRA; CDR2 reads YSYEKL. The CDR3 length is 14 residues. The V end lost 4 bases, the J end lost 3 bases, and 11 bases lay between the germline ends. The CDR3 DNA is TGCGCCAGCAGCCCCTTTCGAGGGACAGATACGCAGTATTTT. It specifies CASSPFRGTDTQYF.

The V and J genes are TRBV7-3 and TRBJ2-5; 8 positions match TRBD2. J was trimmed by 5 bases and V by 2 bases; bases with no gene match: 13. This CDR3 is built from 17 residues. Per the germline V gene, CDR1 is SGHTA and CDR2 is FQGTGA. DNA of the CDR3: TGTGCCAGCAGCTTACTTCCTGGAGCGGGAGTAGCGGAGACCCAGTACTTC. Translated: CASSLLPGAGVAETQYF.

In its sample, this clonotype was seen a few times. The chain combines TRBV4-2 with TRBJ2-1, with 10 bases fitting TRBD2. The CDR3 extends over 18 amino acids. The V segment lost 3 bases and the J segment 6 bases; nucleotides outside the gene matches: 14. Germline values: CDR1 LGHNA, CDR2 YNFKEQ. The chain's CDR3 is CASSQDPSSSGSRNEQFF. The CDR3 coding sequence is TGTGCCAGCAGCCAGGACCCCTCTTCTAGCGGGAGTCGCAATGAGCAGTTCTTC.

There are a few counts of this clonotype. The CDR3 nucleotides are TGTGCCAGCAGCCGCGGGACTTCGGACTTCTACAATGAGCAGTTCTTC. It is translated as CASSRGTSDFYNEQFF. The chain combines TRBV7-8 with TRBJ2-1, with a weak D call TRBD2 (6 bases). Between the trimmed V and J ends, which lost 5 bases and 3 bases, there was a span of 17 bases. CDR3 length: 16 amino acids. The germline CDR1 and CDR2 sequences are SGHVS and FQNEAQ. Variable domain in full (rest from reference TRBV7-8 and TRBJ2-1): GAGVSQSPRYKVAKRGQDVALRCDPISGHVSLFWYQQALGQGPEFLTYFQNEAQLDKSGLPSDRFFAERPEGSVSTLKIQRTQQEDSAVYLCASSRGTSDFYNEQFFGPGTRLTVL.

The sample holds a few counts of this clonotype. The rearrangement joins TRBV24-1 to TRBJ1-5; a possible D gene is TRBD1 (5 bases). The CDR3 loop spans 15 amino acids. Germline values: CDR1 KGHDR, CDR2 SFDVKD. V lost 4 bases, J lost 3 bases, and 12 bases lay in between. DNA of the CDR3: TGTGCCACCAGTGAGGGGGTTCCCTACAATCAGCCCCAGCATTTT. This encodes CATSEGVPYNQPQHF.

The chain recombines TRBV3-1 with TRBJ2-2; 10 nucleotides match TRBD1. Trimming at V came to 4 bases and at J to 6 bases, leaving 8 bases not matched to a gene. CDR3 length: 16 amino acids. The germline V gene encodes CDR1 LGHDT and CDR2 YNNKEL (reference sequence). CDR3 in DNA: TGTGCCAGCAGCCGTAGGTTGACAGGGGGCCCCGGGGAGCTGTTTTTT. It yields the protein CASSRRLTGGPGELFF.

This clonotype was counted between two and nine times. This rearrangement joins TRBV5-1 to TRBJ2-7, with 9 bases that match TRBD2. The CDR3 totals 14 residues. The V gene's germline CDR1 is SGHRS and CDR2 YFSETQ. The V and J ends lost 0 bases and 5 bases, in that order; junction bases with no gene match: 3. The CDR3 loop is CASSLDGGGDEQYF. CDR3 in DNA: TGCGCCAGCAGCTTGGACGGCGGGGGGGACGAGCAGTACTTC.

V and J are TRBV4-1 and TRBJ2-7; 7 bases match TRBD1. CDR3 length: 14 residues. V trimming: 8 bases; J trimming: 3 bases; junction bases outside the gene matches: 10. CDR1 is MGHRA and CDR2 is YSYEKL in the germline V gene. The CDR3, as DNA: TGCGCCAGCGGGGAAGGGACAGACTTCTACGAGCAGTACTTC. This encodes CASGEGTDFYEQYF.

The rearrangement joins TRBV21-1 to TRBJ2-2; the D call TRBD1 from the table was never checked on the DNA. TRBV21-1 is a pseudogene segment. This CDR3 spans 15 amino acids. The CDR3 DNA follows: TGTGCCAGCAGCGAAGCAACAGGGAGCACCGGGGAGCTGTTTTTT. The encoded protein is CASSEATGSTGELFF.

The sample holds a few counts of this clonotype. This sequence joins TRBV20-1 and TRBJ2-7, with TRBD2 matching 9 bases. This CDR3 is 14 amino acids long. The J segment lost 2 bases and the V segment lost 5 bases, leaving 7 bases of the junction unmatched. The germline CDR1 and CDR2 sequences are DFQATT and SNEGSKA (reference sequence). The CDR3 loop is CSALSLAGAYEQYF. In DNA, the CDR3 is TGCAGTGCTCTCTCACTAGCGGGTGCCTACGAGCAGTACTTC.

A few counts support this clonotype. The chain uses TRBV6-6 and TRBJ2-3, with D possibly TRBD1 on 6 matching bases. CDR3 length: 16 amino acids. Between the trimmed V and J ends, which lost 6 bases and 0 bases, there was a span of 16 bases. The germline CDR1 and CDR2 sequences are MNHNY and SVGAGI (reference sequence). The CDR3, as DNA: TGTGCCAGCAGCATCGACAGGCACCCTAGCACAGATACGCAGTATTTT. As protein: CASSIDRHPSTDTQYF.

Only a few counts were recorded for this clonotype. The gene calls are TRBV24-1 and TRBJ2-5; 9 bases map to TRBD1. Germline loops: CDR1 KGHDR, CDR2 SFDVKD. The length of the CDR3 is 15 residues. The V and J ends lost 1 base and 3 bases, in that order; junction bases with no gene match: 2. This chain's CDR3 is CATSDFTGGEETQYF. CDR3 coding DNA: TGTGCCACCAGTGATTTCACAGGGGGCGAAGAGACCCAGTACTTC.

This clonotype was seen only once. The chain links TRBV25-1 to TRBJ2-7; D call uncertain. V was pared by 8 bases and J by 4 bases, with 9 bases between. The CDR3 contains 11 residues. CDR1 and CDR2 (germline): MGHDK, SYGVNS. This chain's CDR3 is CASGSWYEQYF. The CDR3 nucleotides read TGTGCCAGCGGCTCCTGGTACGAGCAGTACTTC.

The rearrangement links TRBV19 to TRBJ2-1; 7 bases map to TRBD2. V dropped 5 bases and J dropped 8; count of bases not matched to a gene: 9. There are 14 residues in the CDR3. The germline V gene has CDR1 LNHDA and CDR2 SQIVND (reference sequence). The CDR3 DNA reads TGTGCCAGTAGTGTGGCGGGAGAGAGGGATGAGCAGTTCTTC. Amino acids: CASSVAGERDEQFF. Looking up the rest from reference TRBV19 and TRBJ2-1 gives the full variable domain: DGGITQSPKYLFRKEGQNVTLSCEQNLNHDAMYWYRQDPGQGLRLIYYSQIVNDFQKGDIAEGYSVSREKKESFPLTVTSAQKNPTAFYLCASSVAGERDEQFFGPGTRLTVL.

The gene calls are TRBV7-2 and TRBJ1-2; 7 nucleotides match TRBD1. CDR3 length: 16 amino acids. The trim removed 5 bases at V and 4 bases at J, leaving 13 bases unmatched. CDR1 is SGHTA, CDR2 FQGNSA, per germline. Here the CDR3 reads CASSPRQGRTPYGYTF. For the CDR3, the DNA is TGTGCCAGCAGCCCCAGACAGGGACGGACCCCCTATGGCTACACCTTC.

J is TRBJ2-5 and V is TRBV10-3, with TRBD1 matching over 9 bases. CDR1 ENHRY and CDR2 SYGVKD come from the germline V gene. The CDR3 length is 15 residues. V dropped 6 bases and J dropped 3; count of bases not matched to a gene: 8. The CDR3 DNA reads as TGTGCCATCAGAAGACCGGGACAGGGAGAAGAGACCCAGTACTTC. Translated, it gives CAIRRPGQGEETQYF.

V usage is TRBV12-3 or TRBV12-4 and J usage is TRBJ2-2; D is undetermined. This CDR3 has 14 residues. Trimming removed 1 base at V and 6 bases at J, with 9 bases between. This CDR3 is CASSLGPRAGELFF. The CDR3 DNA sequence: TGTGCCAGCAGTTTAGGACCCCGTGCCGGGGAGCTGTTTTTT.

The rearrangement links TRBV9 to TRBJ1-1, with a tentative D call TRBD1 (5 bases). Trimming removed 3 bases at V and 6 bases at J, with 18 bases between. Germline loops: CDR1 SGDLS, CDR2 YYNGEE. CDR3 length: 15 residues. The chain's CDR3 is CASSEAGEGLAEAFF. The CDR3 DNA reads TGTGCCAGCAGCGAAGCGGGGGAGGGTTTAGCTGAAGCTTTCTTT.

This clonotype occurred a few times. The rearrangement joins TRBV4-1 to TRBJ2-7; a possible D gene is TRBD1 (6 bases). This CDR3 comprises 14 residues. Per the germline V gene, CDR1 is MGHRA and CDR2 is YSYEKL. V was trimmed by 3 bases and J by 1 base, leaving 10 bases between them. The chain's CDR3 is CASSHPGESYEQYF. The CDR3 coding sequence is TGCGCCAGCAGCCACCCAGGGGAATCCTACGAGCAGTACTTC.

This clonotype occurred a few times. J is TRBJ2-1 and V is TRBV28, with 9 bases that match TRBD2. The germline V gene encodes CDR1 MDHEN and CDR2 SYDVKM. V lost 1 base, J lost 0 bases, and 4 bases stayed unmatched. The length of the CDR3 is 17 residues. CDR3 DNA: TGTGCCAGCAGTTTATTAGGACTAGCGAGCTCCTACAATGAGCAGTTCTTC. Protein: CASSLLGLASSYNEQFF. Based on the CDR3 plus reference TRBV28 and TRBJ2-1, the full variable domain is DVKVTQSSRYLVKRTGEKVFLECVQDMDHENMFWYRQDPGLGLRLIYFSYDVKMKEKGDIPEGYSVSREKKERFSLILESASTNQTSMYLCASSLLGLASSYNEQFFGPGTRLTVL.

This clonotype was seen many times. This chain links TRBV7-2 with TRBJ2-3; D may be TRBD1 (6 bases). V was clipped by 2 bases and J by 0 bases, with 18 bases between them. CDR1 SGHTA and CDR2 FQGNSA come from the germline V gene. The CDR3 extends over 18 amino acids. CDR3 in amino acids: CASSLRPQGHMSTDTQYF. Here the CDR3 DNA reads TGTGCCAGCAGCTTAAGGCCCCAGGGGCACATGAGCACAGATACGCAGTATTTT.

The chain joins TRBV5-1 to TRBJ2-5; 7 nucleotides line up with TRBD1. V was clipped by 1 base and J by 2 bases; unmatched bases: 5. The CDR3 has 15 amino acids. Germline assignment: CDR1 SGHRS and CDR2 YFSETQ. The CDR3 DNA reads as TGCGCCAGCAGCTTGTTGACAGGGACACAAGAGACCCAGTACTTC. It codes for CASSLLTGTQETQYF. Filled out from reference TRBV5-1 and TRBJ2-5, the complete variable domain reads KAGVTQTPRYLIKTRGQQVTLSCSPISGHRSVSWYQQTPGQGLQFLFEYFSETQRNKGNFPGRFSGRQFSNSRSEMNVSTLELGDSALYLCASSLLTGTQETQYFGPGTRLLVL.

The chain links TRBV7-6 to TRBJ1-5; perhaps TRBD1 as D (6 bases). Germline V gene lookup returns CDR1 SGHVS and CDR2 FNYEAQ. Trimming pared 5 bases from V and 5 bases from J, leaving 16 bases between. The CDR3 length is 15 residues. The CDR3 nucleotides are TGTGCCAGCAGCCCAACAGGGAACCGGGATCAGCCCCAGCATTTT. Amino acid sequence: CASSPTGNRDQPQHF.

The chain has TRBV20-1 and TRBJ1-2; 9 nucleotides line up with TRBD1. The V gene's germline CDR1 is DFQATT and CDR2 SNEGSKA (reference sequence). This CDR3 has 14 amino acids. The J segment lost 2 bases and the V segment lost 0 bases, leaving 1 base of the junction unmatched. For the CDR3, the DNA is TGCAGTGCTAGAGAGGGGACAGGGAACTATGGCTACACCTTC. This gives the protein CSAREGTGNYGYTF.